The next 10 T cell receptor beta chains were all read from a single sample in a study of T cell responses to AZD1222 COVID-19 vaccine. TCRdb's copy holds only in-frame clones and misses some; the assay was immunoSEQ multiplex PCR. This table holds fewer than 140,000 clones, 90% found once. Source: peripheral blood, taken 28 days after the second AZD1222 dose. The receptors were sampled from an adult who received the AZD1222 COVID-19 vaccine.

This sequence joins TRBV5-1 and TRBJ1-5, with D unresolved. CDR1 is SGHRS and CDR2 is YFSETQ in the germline V gene. The germline V and J ends were trimmed by 0 bases and 6 bases, with 7 bases remaining between them. CDR3 length: 13 residues. DNA of the CDR3: TGCGCCAGCAGCTTGGTGGTTGGTCAGCCCCAGCATTTT. It encodes CASSLVVGQPQHF.

This CDR3 reads CASSYARGSEQYF. In nucleotides, the CDR3 is TGTGCCAGCAGTTACGCTAGGGGCTCCGAGCAGTACTTC. The chain employs TRBV6-2 or TRBV6-3 and TRBJ2-7; maybe TRBD1 (5 bases). This CDR3 region has 13 residues. The V gene lost 2 bases and the J gene lost 6 bases, with 11 bases spanning the gap. Per germline, CDR1 MNHEY and CDR2 SVGEGT.

The V and J genes are TRBV7-9 and TRBJ2-7; no clear D gene. Germline V gene data show CDR1 as SEHNR and CDR2 as FQNEAQ (reference sequence). Trimming shortened V by 1 base and J by 1 base, and 11 bases separated the two germline ends. The CDR3 totals 15 residues. Here the CDR3 reads CASSLGSGGSYEQYF. For the CDR3, the DNA is TGTGCCAGCAGCTTAGGGTCAGGTGGGTCCTACGAGCAGTACTTC. The full variable domain, with the rest looked up from reference TRBV7-9 and TRBJ2-7, is DTGVSQNPRHKITKRGQNVTFRCDPISEHNRLYWYRQTLGQGPEFLTYFQNEAQLEKSRLLSDRFSAERPKGSFSTLEIQRTEQGDSAMYLCASSLGSGGSYEQYFGPGTRLTVT.

The genes are TRBV27 and TRBJ2-7, with a tentative D call TRBD1 (7 bases). Per the germline V gene, CDR1 is MNHEY and CDR2 is SMNVEV (reference sequence). V lost 5 bases to trimming and J lost 3 bases, with 8 bases between them. The CDR3 consists of 12 residues. The CDR3 protein is CASSQGGYEQYF. The CDR3 DNA is TGTGCCAGCAGTCAGGGGGGCTACGAGCAGTACTTC.

The rearrangement joins TRBV30 to TRBJ1-2; a possible D gene is TRBD1 (5 bases). V lost 2 bases and J 7 bases, leaving 11 bases between the germline ends. CDR3 length: 12 amino acids. Germline V gene sequence: CDR1 GTSNPN, CDR2 SVGIG (reference sequence). The CDR3 spells CAWSKTDPGYTF. The CDR3 DNA sequence: TGTGCCTGGAGTAAGACAGATCCTGGCTACACCTTC.

This chain uses TRBV18 with TRBJ1-6; D uncertain. CDR3 length: 14 amino acids. Germline V CDR1 and CDR2: KGHSH, LQKENI. Between the trimmed V and J ends, which lost 3 bases and 6 bases, there was a span of 9 bases. In DNA form, the CDR3 reads TGTGCCAGCTCACCGCGGACTTTTAATTCACCCCTCCACTTT. Translating it yields CASSPRTFNSPLHF. Using reference TRBV18 and TRBJ1-6 for the parts outside the CDR3, the full variable domain is NAGVMQNPRHLVRRRGQEARLRCSPMKGHSHVYWYRQLPEEGLKFMVYLQKENIIDESGMPKERFSAEFPKEGPSILRIQQVVRGDSAAYFCASSPRTFNSPLHFGNGTRLTVT.

The chain couples TRBV6-5 to TRBJ1-1, with 10 bases that match TRBD1. The CDR3 covers 15 residues. Germline CDR1 MNHEY, CDR2 SVGAGI. V shed 5 bases, J shed 5 bases, and the junction held 8 bases outside the gene matches. CDR3 DNA sequence: TGTGCCAGCAGTAAACGGACAGGGGGTCAGACTGAAGCTTTCTTT. This codes for CASSKRTGGQTEAFF.

About this clone itself: The sample has other DNA sequences that encode this CDR3 too. The chain has TRBV12-3 or TRBV12-4 and TRBJ1-6; TRBD1 is a possible D gene (5 bases). Trimming stripped 7 bases from V and 8 bases from J, with 9 bases between. This CDR3 comprises 12 residues. CDR3 coding DNA: TGTGCCAGCACTTTGGGGGATTCACCCCTCCACTTT. Translation: CASTLGDSPLHF.

V usage is TRBV6-6 and J usage is TRBJ1-1, with D uncertain. V gave up 2 bases and J gave up 2 bases, with 9 bases separating them. The CDR3 sequence is 14 residues long. CDR1 and CDR2 (germline): MNHNY, SVGAGI (reference sequence). This CDR3 is CASSYAGSNTEAFF. The CDR3 nucleotides are TGTGCCAGCAGTTACGCGGGGAGCAACACTGAAGCTTTCTTT.

This clone showed up just a few times. The rearrangement links TRBV7-2 to TRBJ2-3; D may be TRBD2 (6 bases). This CDR3 spans 15 amino acids. Germline values: CDR1 SGHTA, CDR2 FQGNSA. The V end was cut by 8 bases, the J end by 4 bases, with 19 bases between. CDR3 coding DNA: TGTGCCAGCCAGAGGCGGGGAGTGGAGGCAGATACGCAGTATTTT. It yields the protein CASQRRGVEADTQYF. The variable domain in full, completed from reference TRBV7-2 and TRBJ2-3, reads GAGVSQSPSNKVTEKGKDVELRCDPISGHTALYWYRQSLGQGLEFLIYFQGNSAPDKSGLPSDRFSAERTGGSVSTLTIQRTQQEDSAVYLCASQRRGVEADTQYFGPGTRLTVL.